This T cell receptor beta chain was documented in a study of T cell responses to AZD1222 COVID-19 vaccine. The study, taken as a whole, reports: Variant regions that are unmutated are reportedly the target of nearly half of spike-specific TCRs. Spike-specific TCR breadth rose after two AZD1222 doses, and depth rose as well. CD4 TCRs covered the whole spike, strongest at regions 160-218 and 743-854.

On this clone itself: Antigen: not known.

Generated by immunoSEQ multiplex PCR, the TCRdb table keeps only in-frame clones and is missing some. The sample holds 150,000 or so clones; about 90% are singletons and the top ten take 8% to 10%. Timing groups of about 4 and about 12 weeks for second doses were pooled. Source: peripheral blood, taken 28 days after the second AZD1222 dose. The receptor was derived from an adult who received the AZD1222 COVID-19 vaccine.

In nucleotides, the CDR3 is TGTGCCAGCAGCCAAGGAGAGGGGGCGAGCGGCAATGAGCAGTTCTTC. This codes for CASSQGEGASGNEQFF. The gene calls are TRBV4-2 and TRBJ2-1, with 7 bases that match TRBD1. Germline CDR1 is LGHNA and CDR2 is YNFKEQ. V lost 1 base to trimming and J lost 6 bases; unmatched junction nucleotides: 9. The CDR3 spans 16 residues.